These T cell receptor beta chains were read from a single sample in a study of cytomegalovirus exposure and HLA in healthy donors. Clones were sequenced by immunoSEQ multiplex PCR, and TCRdb holds only the in-frame ones, with some missing. The sample includes under 250,000 clones, about 87% seen only once; the top ten take less than 3%. The source material was PBMCs. The receptors derive from a man aged 18 to 30 in good health and CMV-seronegative. CDR3s include the opening cysteine and the closing phenylalanine or tryptophan. A D gene is named only where the DNA matches it firmly.

V gene	D gene	J gene	CDR3 protein
TRBV5-1	TRBD2	TRBJ2-4	CASSLGFSGRGKNIQYF
TRBV5-1	-	TRBJ1-5	CASSLQGGGQPQHF
TRBV7-9	-	TRBJ2-2	CASSLRPGGPSTGELFF
TRBV28	TRBD2	TRBJ2-7	CASSSTRLAGSYEQYF
TRBV7-2	-	TRBJ1-3	CASSLTLGGDTIYF
TRBV27	TRBD1	TRBJ1-4	CASRARTGSFEKLFF
TRBV4-3	TRBD1	TRBJ1-1	CASSQVIYRGNTEAFF
TRBV27	TRBD2	TRBJ2-1	CASSWTSGRAGSYNEQFF
TRBV7-3	-	TRBJ2-1	CASSLTRFDEQFF
TRBV27	TRBD2	TRBJ2-3	CASRLAGWGTDTQYF
TRBV10-3	TRBD1	TRBJ1-2	CAIRQGTHGYTF
TRBV6-1	TRBD2	TRBJ2-1	CASSATLAGTYNEQFF
TRBV11-2	-	TRBJ2-7	CASSLGQTYEQYF
TRBV6-5	-	TRBJ1-6	CASSYGGGGSPLHF
TRBV27	TRBD2	TRBJ2-7	CASSLGSSGRGYEQYF
TRBV6-5	-	TRBJ1-5	CASSIDSSNQPQHF
TRBV7-9	-	TRBJ1-2	CASSLRGFGYTF
TRBV2	TRBD1	TRBJ1-5	CASGTGLVQPQHF
TRBV27	TRBD2	TRBJ2-7	CASSPLGSSGRDEQYF
TRBV6-5	-	TRBJ1-6	CASSPSTGSPLHF
TRBV6-5	TRBD1	TRBJ2-2	CASSYSGDRVAGELFF
TRBV13	-	TRBJ1-1	CASSFVGNTEAFF
TRBV18	-	TRBJ2-3	CASSPPNSGSTDTQYF
TRBV14	-	TRBJ1-2	CASSQAGFGGYTF
TRBV29-1	TRBD2	TRBJ2-2	CSVEGLAGTGELFF
TRBV6-5	TRBD2	TRBJ2-1	CASTYDGLAGGEQFF